This T cell receptor (beta chain) was obtained from a study of OX40 agonist ivuxolimab in advanced cancers. For the study at large: An anti-OX40 (CD134) antibody with agonistic activity, ivuxolimab, was administered to patients. Three patients responded partially, comprising one with hepatocellular carcinoma and two with cutaneous melanoma.

CDR1 is MNHEY and CDR2 is SVGAGI in the germline V gene. The length of the CDR3 is 12 residues. V lost 6 bases to trimming and J lost 7 bases, with 9 bases between them. General study findings and limits: With doses of 0.1 to 3.0 mg/kg, CD4+ and CD8+ blood T cells had undergone clonal expansion by week 6. CD8+ T cells were the subset that, on average, had more expanded clones than CD4+.

Generated by immunoSEQ multiplex PCR, the TCRdb table keeps only in-frame clones and is missing some. The repertoire holds about 30,000 clones, with approximately 90% as singletons. Points on this clone: Its antigen is currently unknown.

This chain links TRBV6-5 with TRBJ2-2; TRBD1 is a possible D gene (6 bases). This clonotype was sampled from an adult with an advanced solid tumor such as melanoma, head and neck, liver or kidney cancer. The sample was CD4+ or CD8+ T cells sorted from blood, taken in a trial of the OX40 agonist ivuxolimab. CDR3 sequence (DNA): TGTGCCAGCAGAGGGGGTTACGGGGAGCTGTTTTTT. It yields the protein CASRGGYGELFF.